A selection of T cell receptor beta chains follows, all from one sample in a study of CD8 T cells in Susac syndrome. TCRdb re-derived calls from the immunoSEQ multiplex PCR reads in MiXCR, one entry per CDR3 protein. Among 330,000 or so distinct CDR3 sequences, about 88% were seen once, and the ten largest hold around 0.18%. Specimen: CD8+ T cells from PBMCs. These receptors were obtained from a human donor with multiple sclerosis. Both conserved end residues are part of each CDR3. Fields, in order: D gene, V gene, J gene, clone size, CDR3 DNA, CDR3 protein. D genes are given only for firm matches. Clone size is given for some rows only: seen once, a few or many times, or a class if the clone is expanded.

>NA|TRBV7-9|TRBJ2-7|NA
TGTGCCAGCAGCTTAACTATGGGTCAATTCACCCTTTTC
CASSLTMGQFTLF
>NA|TRBV15|TRBJ1-1|NA
TGTGCCACCAGCAGAGTGTTATTCAGGGATGGGATGAACACTGAAGCTTTCTTT
CATSRVLFRDGMNTEAFF
>NA|TRBV2|TRBJ2-7|NA
TGTGCCAGCAGGGCCGGGGACGGCGCCTACGAGCAGTACTTC
CASRAGDGAYEQYF
>NA|TRBV6-5|TRBJ2-1|NA
TGTGCCAGCAGTTACTCGAACCCCCCACACGGTGAGCAGTTCTTC
CASSYSNPPHGEQFF
>NA|TRBV29-1|TRBJ1-1|NA
TGCAGCGTTGACGCAGGGGCCGATGAAGCTTTCTTT
CSVDAGADEAFF
>TRBD1|TRBV28|TRBJ1-2|NA
TGTGCCAGCAGTTCCCGCGAGGGGGCGCGTGGCTACACCTTC
CASSSREGARGYTF
>NA|TRBV21-1|TRBJ2-5|NA
TGTGCCAGCAGCACCCACATAGCTACACTCTCTGATACCCAGTACTTC
CASSTHIATLSDTQYF
>NA|TRBV7-8|TRBJ2-7|few
TGTGCCAGCAGCTTAGTCGGGACGCCCGTCGAGCAGTACTTC
CASSLVGTPVEQYF
>TRBD2|TRBV27|TRBJ2-7|NA
TGTGCCAGCAGTTTATGGGCTAGCGGGATTTACGAGCAGTACTTC
CASSLWASGIYEQYF
>NA|TRBV9|TRBJ2-3|NA
TGTGCCAGCAGCACCGAGGGCAGCGGCATCACAGATACGCAGTATTTT
CASSTEGSGITDTQYF
>TRBD2|TRBV29-1|TRBJ2-1|NA
TGCAGCGTTGACAGCGGGAGGGCTGTAAATGAGCAGTTCTTC
CSVDSGRAVNEQFF
>NA|TRBV6-2/TRBV6-3|TRBJ2-1|NA
TGTGCCAGCAGTTACACCACACCGGGGGCTTACAATGAGCAGTTCTTC
CASSYTTPGAYNEQFF
>TRBD2|TRBV30|TRBJ2-7|NA
TGTGCCTGGATCCGGACTAGCGGCGCCTACGAGCAGTACTTC
CAWIRTSGAYEQYF
>TRBD2|TRBV5-6|TRBJ2-7|NA
TGTGCCAGCAGCTTTACCGGGACTAGCGGGTTCTACGAGCAGTACTTC
CASSFTGTSGFYEQYF
>TRBD1|TRBV6-5|TRBJ2-5|NA
TGTGCCAGCAGCGACCAGCCAGGGGGCCAAGAGACCCAGTACTTC
CASSDQPGGQETQYF
>TRBD1|TRBV20-1|TRBJ2-3|NA
TGCAGTGCCCTCTCGACAGGGGCCGCCGATACGCAGTATTTT
CSALSTGAADTQYF
>TRBD2|TRBV28|TRBJ2-1|NA
TGTGCCAGCAGTCCTATATTCGGGCGGACTAGCGGCTCCTACAATGAGCAGTTCTTC
CASSPIFGRTSGSYNEQFF
>TRBD2|TRBV4-3|TRBJ2-7|NA
TGCGCCAGCAGCCAAACTAGCGGGGGCCCCTACGAGCAGTACTTC
CASSQTSGGPYEQYF
>NA|TRBV19|TRBJ2-7|NA
TGTGCCAGTAGTGGACAGACAGCATCCTACGAGCAGTACTTC
CASSGQTASYEQYF
>TRBD2|TRBV20-1|TRBJ2-1|NA
TGCAGTGCTAGAGGTCGCCGCGGGAGCTCCTACAATGAGCAGTTCTTC
CSARGRRGSSYNEQFF
>NA|TRBV12-2|TRBJ2-3|NA
TGTGCAAGTCGCTTAGTCAGAGGACTAGCGGGGGGCGACCAAGATACGCAGTATTTT
CASRLVRGLAGGDQDTQYF
>NA|TRBV27|TRBJ1-1|NA
TGTGCCAGCAGTTTCCTGGGACAGAACACTGAAGCTTTCTTT
CASSFLGQNTEAFF
>TRBD1|TRBV7-9|TRBJ2-3|NA
TGTGCCAGCAGCGGCCCTCCCCGACAGGGGGCAGATACGCAGTATTTT
CASSGPPRQGADTQYF
>NA|TRBV4-3|TRBJ1-5|NA
TGCGCCAGCAGCCTTTATAGGGCCAGCCAGCCCCAGCATTTT
CASSLYRASQPQHF
>TRBD1|TRBV29-1|TRBJ2-7|NA
TGCAGCGTCTTGACAGGGAAATTCTACGAGCAGTACTTC
CSVLTGKFYEQYF
>TRBD1|TRBV27|TRBJ2-7|once
TGTGCCAGCGGGACAGGGCTAGCGGCCTACGAGCAGTACTTC
CASGTGLAAYEQYF
>NA|TRBV5-6|TRBJ2-1|NA
TGTGCCAGCAGCTTGGGAGCTATTACCAACAATGAGCAGTTCTTC
CASSLGAITNNEQFF
>TRBD2|TRBV6-2/TRBV6-3|TRBJ2-7|NA
TGTGCCAGCAGGGGGACGCCGGGACTAGCGGTTTACGAGCAGTACTTC
CASRGTPGLAVYEQYF
>TRBD2|TRBV7-9|TRBJ2-7|NA
TGTGCCAGCAGCTCAAGACTAGCGGGAGGGGAAGAGCAGTACTTC
CASSSRLAGGEEQYF
>NA|TRBV29-1|TRBJ1-3|once
TGCAGCGTTGAAGAAACAGGGTTCTCTGGAAACACCATATATTTT
CSVEETGFSGNTIYF
>NA|TRBV6-1|TRBJ2-2|NA
TGTGCCAGCAGCCCTAGGACAGCCGCGAACACCGGGGAGCTGTTTTTT
CASSPRTAANTGELFF
>TRBD2|TRBV15|TRBJ2-1|NA
TGTGCCACCAGCATTTCGGGACGGAACGGGAGGGATGAGCAGTTCTTC
CATSISGRNGRDEQFF
>TRBD2|TRBV6-4|TRBJ2-2|NA
TGTGCCAGCAGTGATTCGGCGGGGGGATCCGGGGAGCTGTTTTTT
CASSDSAGGSGELFF
>TRBD2|TRBV3-1|TRBJ2-1|NA
TGTGCCAGCAGCCAACCGGTTGGGGGGGACAATGAGCAGTTCTTC
CASSQPVGGDNEQFF
>TRBD2|TRBV13|TRBJ2-3|NA
TGTGCCAGCAGCTCCCTAGCGGGAGAAGTAAGGGCAGATACGCAGTATTTT
CASSSLAGEVRADTQYF
>NA|TRBV29-1|TRBJ2-7|NA
TGCAGCGTTGTTGGGGACGAGCAGTACTTC
CSVVGDEQYF
>NA|TRBV7-8|TRBJ2-1|NA
TGTGCCAGCAGTTTCAACCGGGGGCGGAGAGGGCCTAGCGATGAGCAGTTCTTC
CASSFNRGRRGPSDEQFF
>NA|TRBV3-1|TRBJ2-3|NA
TGTGCCAGCAGCCAAGGTCCTTTCACAGATACGCAGTATTTT
CASSQGPFTDTQYF
>NA|TRBV20-1|TRBJ2-1|NA
TGCAGTGCTAGACACCGGAAGAGCTCCTACAATGAGCAGTTCTTC
CSARHRKSSYNEQFF
>TRBD1|TRBV12-3/TRBV12-4|TRBJ2-1|NA
TGTGCCAGCAGTTATCCGGGACAGGGGATCCATGAGCAGTTCTTC
CASSYPGQGIHEQFF
>NA|TRBV27|TRBJ1-1|NA
TGTGCCACAGGAGGGATCGTCACTGAAGCTTTCTTT
CATGGIVTEAFF
>TRBD1|TRBV4-3|TRBJ1-1|NA
TGCGCCAGCAGCCTCGGGACAGTCGACACTGAAGCTTTCTTT
CASSLGTVDTEAFF
>NA|TRBV20-1|TRBJ2-3|NA
TGCAGTGCTATATCTCCACAGGACAGCACAGATACGCAGTATTTT
CSAISPQDSTDTQYF
>NA|TRBV19|TRBJ2-7|once
TGTGCCAGTAGTATATCGGACACCTCTTACGAGCAGTACTTC
CASSISDTSYEQYF
>NA|TRBV25-1|TRBJ1-4|NA
TGTGCCAGCAGTGAATCGGGGGGAACTAATGAAAAACTGTTTTTT
CASSESGGTNEKLFF
>NA|TRBV30|TRBJ2-7|few
TGTGCCTGGAGGGATCCCGGTAGCTCCTACGAGCAGTACTTC
CAWRDPGSSYEQYF
>TRBD1|TRBV3-1|TRBJ2-7|NA
TGTGCCAGCAGCCTTTGGACAGGAACTTACGAGCAGTACTTC
CASSLWTGTYEQYF
>NA|TRBV2|TRBJ2-1|NA
TGTGCCAGCTTGGGGAAAGTCCCCTACAATGAGCAGTTCTTC
CASLGKVPYNEQFF
>NA|TRBV28|TRBJ2-1|once
TGTGCCAGCAGTTCCCTAGCGATATATGAGCAGTTCTTC
CASSSLAIYEQFF
>TRBD1|TRBV24-1|TRBJ2-7|NA
TGTGCCACCAGTGATTCCTGGACAGGGGGCAGCGAGCAGTACTTC
CATSDSWTGGSEQYF
>NA|TRBV5-4|TRBJ2-7|NA
TGTGCCAGCAGCGCCGACTTGTACGAGCAGTACTTC
CASSADLYEQYF
>NA|TRBV2|TRBJ1-4|NA
TGTGCCAGCAGTGAAGCTCGGGGAGAAAAACTGTTTTTT
CASSEARGEKLFF
>NA|TRBV24-1|TRBJ1-4|NA
TGTGCCACCAGTCCCTTTGACAGACGAACTAATGAAAAACTGTTTTTT
CATSPFDRRTNEKLFF
>NA|TRBV4-3|TRBJ2-7|NA
TGCGCCAGCAGCCAAGACTTGCTGGCCAGGGCCTACGAGCAGTACTTC
CASSQDLLARAYEQYF
>TRBD1|TRBV29-1|TRBJ2-1|NA
TGCAGCTCCTGGACAGGGGGACTCGATGAGCAGTTCTTC
CSSWTGGLDEQFF
>TRBD2|TRBV7-2|TRBJ2-2|NA
TGTGCCAGCAGCTTCGGGACTAGCGTTGGCACCGGGGAGCTGTTTTTT
CASSFGTSVGTGELFF
>TRBD1|TRBV27|TRBJ2-7|once
TGTGCCAGCAACAAATGGCCCGATGGACAGGGTGTTCAGTACTTC
CASNKWPDGQGVQYF